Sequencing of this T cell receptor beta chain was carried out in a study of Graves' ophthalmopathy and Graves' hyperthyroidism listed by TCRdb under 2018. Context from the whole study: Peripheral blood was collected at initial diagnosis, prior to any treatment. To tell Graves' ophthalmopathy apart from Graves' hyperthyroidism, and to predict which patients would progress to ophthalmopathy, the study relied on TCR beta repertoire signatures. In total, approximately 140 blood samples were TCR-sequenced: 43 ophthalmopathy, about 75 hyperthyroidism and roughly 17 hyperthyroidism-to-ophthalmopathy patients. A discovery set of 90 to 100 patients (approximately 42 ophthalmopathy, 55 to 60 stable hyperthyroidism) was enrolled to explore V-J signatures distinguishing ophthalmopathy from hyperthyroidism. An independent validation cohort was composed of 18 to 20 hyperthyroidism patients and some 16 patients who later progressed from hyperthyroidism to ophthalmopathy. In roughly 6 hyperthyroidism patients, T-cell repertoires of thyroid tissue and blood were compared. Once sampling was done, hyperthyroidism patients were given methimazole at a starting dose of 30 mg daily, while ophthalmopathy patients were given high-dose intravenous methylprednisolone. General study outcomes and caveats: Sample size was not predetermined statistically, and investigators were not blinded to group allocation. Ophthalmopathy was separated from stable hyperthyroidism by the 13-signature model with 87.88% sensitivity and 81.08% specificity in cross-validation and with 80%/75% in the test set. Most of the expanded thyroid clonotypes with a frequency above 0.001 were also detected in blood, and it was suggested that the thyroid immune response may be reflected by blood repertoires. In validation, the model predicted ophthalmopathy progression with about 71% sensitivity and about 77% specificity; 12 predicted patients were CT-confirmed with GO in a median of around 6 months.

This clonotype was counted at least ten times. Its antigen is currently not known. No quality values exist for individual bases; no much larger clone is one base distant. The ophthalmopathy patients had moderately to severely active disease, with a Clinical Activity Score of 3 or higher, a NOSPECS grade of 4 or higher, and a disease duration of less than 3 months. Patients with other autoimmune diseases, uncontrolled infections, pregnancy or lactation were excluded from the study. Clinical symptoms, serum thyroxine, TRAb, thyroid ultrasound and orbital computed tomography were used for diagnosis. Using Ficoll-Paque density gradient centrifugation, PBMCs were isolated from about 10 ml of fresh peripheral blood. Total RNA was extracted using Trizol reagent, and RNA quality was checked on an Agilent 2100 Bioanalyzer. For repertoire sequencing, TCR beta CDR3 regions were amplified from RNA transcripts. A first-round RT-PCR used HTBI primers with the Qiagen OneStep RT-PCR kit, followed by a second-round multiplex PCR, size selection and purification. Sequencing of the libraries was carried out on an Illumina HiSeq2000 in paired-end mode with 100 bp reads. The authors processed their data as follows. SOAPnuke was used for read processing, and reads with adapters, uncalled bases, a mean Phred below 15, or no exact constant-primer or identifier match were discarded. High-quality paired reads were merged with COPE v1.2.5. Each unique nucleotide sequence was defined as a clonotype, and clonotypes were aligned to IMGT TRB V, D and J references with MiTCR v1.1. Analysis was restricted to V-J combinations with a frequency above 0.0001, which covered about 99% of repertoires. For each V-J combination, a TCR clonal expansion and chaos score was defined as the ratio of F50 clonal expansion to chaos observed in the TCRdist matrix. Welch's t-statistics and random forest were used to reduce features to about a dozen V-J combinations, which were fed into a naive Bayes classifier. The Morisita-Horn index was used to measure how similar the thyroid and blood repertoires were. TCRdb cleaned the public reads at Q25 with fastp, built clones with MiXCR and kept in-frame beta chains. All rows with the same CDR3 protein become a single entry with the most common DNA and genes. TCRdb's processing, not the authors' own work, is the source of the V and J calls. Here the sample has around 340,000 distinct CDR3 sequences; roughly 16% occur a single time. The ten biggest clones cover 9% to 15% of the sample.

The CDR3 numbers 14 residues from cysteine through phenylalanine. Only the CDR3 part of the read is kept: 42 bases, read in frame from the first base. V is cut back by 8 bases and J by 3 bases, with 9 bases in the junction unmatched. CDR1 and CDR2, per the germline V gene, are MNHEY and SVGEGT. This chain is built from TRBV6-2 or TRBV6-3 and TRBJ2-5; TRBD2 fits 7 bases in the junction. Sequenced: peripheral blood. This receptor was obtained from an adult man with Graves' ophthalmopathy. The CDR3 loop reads CASRRLGGEETQYF. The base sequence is TGTGCCAGCCGTCGTCTGGGGGGGGAAGAGACCCAGTACTTC.